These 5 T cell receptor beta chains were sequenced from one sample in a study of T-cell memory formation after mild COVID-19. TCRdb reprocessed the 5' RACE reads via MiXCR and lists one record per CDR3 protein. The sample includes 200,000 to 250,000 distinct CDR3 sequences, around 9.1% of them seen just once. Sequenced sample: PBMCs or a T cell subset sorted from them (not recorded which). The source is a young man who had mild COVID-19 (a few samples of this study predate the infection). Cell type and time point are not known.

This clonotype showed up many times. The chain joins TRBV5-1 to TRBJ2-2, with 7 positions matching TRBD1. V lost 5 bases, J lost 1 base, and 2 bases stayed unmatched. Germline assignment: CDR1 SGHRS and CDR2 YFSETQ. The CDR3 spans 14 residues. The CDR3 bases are TGCGCCAGCAGTAGGGACAGGAACACCGGGGAGCTGTTTTTT. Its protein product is CASSRDRNTGELFF.

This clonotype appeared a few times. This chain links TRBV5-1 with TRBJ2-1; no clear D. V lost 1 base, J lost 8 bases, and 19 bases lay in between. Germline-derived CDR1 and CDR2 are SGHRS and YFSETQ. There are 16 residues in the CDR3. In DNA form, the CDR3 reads TGCGCCAGCAGCTTGTCCCCGACGGATACCCATCATGAGCAGTTCTTC. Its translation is CASSLSPTDTHHEQFF.

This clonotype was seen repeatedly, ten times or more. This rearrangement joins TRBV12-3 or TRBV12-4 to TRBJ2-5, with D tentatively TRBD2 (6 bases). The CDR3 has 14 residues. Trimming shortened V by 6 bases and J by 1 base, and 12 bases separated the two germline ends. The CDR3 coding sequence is TGTGCCAGCAGCCTAGCGACGTTCCAAGAGACCCAGTACTTC. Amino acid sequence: CASSLATFQETQYF.

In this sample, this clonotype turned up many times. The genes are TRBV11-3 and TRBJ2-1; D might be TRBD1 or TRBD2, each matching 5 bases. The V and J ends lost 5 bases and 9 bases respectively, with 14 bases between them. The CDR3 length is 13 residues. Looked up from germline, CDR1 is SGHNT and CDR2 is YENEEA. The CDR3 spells CASSRWTGAEQFF. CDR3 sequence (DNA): TGTGCCAGCAGCCGCTGGACCGGGGCTGAGCAGTTCTTC.

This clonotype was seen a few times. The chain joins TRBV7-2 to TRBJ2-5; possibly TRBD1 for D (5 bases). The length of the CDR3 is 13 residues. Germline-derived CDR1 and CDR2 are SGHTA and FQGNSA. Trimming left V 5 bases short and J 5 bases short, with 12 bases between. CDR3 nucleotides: TGTGCCAGCAGCCCCAGGGTTTTGGAGACCCAGTACTTC. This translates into CASSPRVLETQYF.